This T cell receptor beta chain was captured in a study of T cell responses to AZD1222 COVID-19 vaccine. Notes on this clone: Antigen specificity is unknown.

Whether given at about 4 or about 12 weeks, second doses were pooled. Study findings and constraints: Baseline seropositivity occurred in only a handful of AZD1222 recipients. As reported, nearly half of all spike-specific TCRs target variant regions that are unmutated. Along spike, vaccine-associated CD4 TCRs were found throughout, with dominance at 160-218 and 743-854.

Germline values: CDR1 MNHEY, CDR2 SMNVEV (reference sequence). The length of the CDR3 is 15 residues. V was pared by 5 bases and J by 5 bases, with 6 bases of the junction left unmatched. Assay: immunoSEQ multiplex PCR; the TCRdb copy retains only in-frame clones and omits some. The table has roughly 110,000 clones, about nine tenths seen once. The receptor's source is an adult who received the AZD1222 COVID-19 vaccine. This chain joins TRBV27 and TRBJ2-5; 12 nucleotides match TRBD1. Sequences were derived from peripheral blood, sampled 28 days after the second AZD1222 dose. In nucleotides, the CDR3 is TGTGCCAGCAGTCGGGACAGGGGGCTGTTGGAGACCCAGTACTTC. It translates to CASSRDRGLLETQYF.